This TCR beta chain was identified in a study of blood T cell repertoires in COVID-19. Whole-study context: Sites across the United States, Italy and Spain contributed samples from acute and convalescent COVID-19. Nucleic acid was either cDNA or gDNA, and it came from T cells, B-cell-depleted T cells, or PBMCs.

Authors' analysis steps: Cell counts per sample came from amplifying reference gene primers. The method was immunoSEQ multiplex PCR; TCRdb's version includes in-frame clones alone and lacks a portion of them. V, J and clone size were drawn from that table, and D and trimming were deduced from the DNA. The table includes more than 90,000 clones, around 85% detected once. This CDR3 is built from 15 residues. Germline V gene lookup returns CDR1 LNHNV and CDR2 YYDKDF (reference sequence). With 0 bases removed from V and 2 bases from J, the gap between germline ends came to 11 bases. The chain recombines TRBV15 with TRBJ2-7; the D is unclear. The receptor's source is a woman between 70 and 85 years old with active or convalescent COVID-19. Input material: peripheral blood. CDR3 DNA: TGTGCCACCAGCAGAGATCTTGGGCAGACCTACGAGCAGTACTTC. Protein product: CATSRDLGQTYEQYF. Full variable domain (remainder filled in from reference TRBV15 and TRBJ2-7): DAMVIQNPRYQVTQFGKPVTLSCSQTLNHNVMYWYQQKSSQAPKLLFHYYDKDFNNEADTPDNFQSRRPNTSFCFLDIRSPGLGDTAMYLCATSRDLGQTYEQYFGPGTRLTVT.